In this sample, the clone carrying this T cell receptor beta chain turned up a few times. The data were obtained in a study of blood T cells in healthy people across ages. Trimming left V 0 bases short and J 5 bases short, with 11 bases between. Germline V gene sequence: CDR1 SNHLY, CDR2 FYNNEI. The length of the CDR3 is 15 residues. Together with a sample-barcoded 5' primer, a J-beta primer mix was included in a second PCR lasting about 7 to 12 cycles. Each TCR beta cDNA got a 12-nucleotide random molecular identifier. Each CDR3 protein gets one entry after TCRdb re-called the 5' RACE reads with MiXCR. Here the sample spans around 710,000 distinct CDR3 sequences, 43% being singletons.

V and J are TRBV2 and TRBJ2-1, with D possibly matching TRBD1 (6 bases). The receptor was isolated from a woman between 55 and 75 years old in good health. What was sequenced was blood. The CDR3, as DNA: TGTGCCAGCAGTGAAGCATTAGGACAGAACAATGAGCAGTTCTTC. Translated, it gives CASSEALGQNNEQFF.